Below, one TCR beta chain is given with its context. Its antigen target is currently unknown. No much larger clone is present one base from it, and per-base qualities are unavailable. The record originates from a study of graft-versus-host responses after intestinal transplantation (dated by TCRdb to about 2021). For context, the study as a whole: Recipients received multivisceral, liver-intestinal, or isolated intestinal transplants. Every recipient was given anti-thymocyte globulin induction, followed by roughly 3 years of maintenance tacrolimus and steroids. After intestinal transplantation, graft-versus-host and host-versus-graft alloreactive T cell clones were followed in the graft, circulation and bone marrow using bulk TCR-beta CDR3 sequencing. To identify alloreactive clones, pre-transplant mixed lymphocyte reaction products were sequenced and then compared with unstimulated pre-transplant donor and recipient T cells. A cohort of more than 20 intestinal transplant recipients, including one retransplant, was enrolled, and a few patients lacking pretransplant specimens were excluded. A peak of at least 4% donor T cells among recipient peripheral blood mononuclear cells was the definition used for donor T cell macrochimerism. Rather than going through the commercial service, samples from a few later patients were sequenced in-house on an Illumina MiSeq and processed with MiXCR. Study-wide findings and limitations: Early after transplant, peak levels of circulating GvH clones were found to be associated with declines in HvG clones. GvH clones turned up in recipient bone marrow, with some appearing earlier in ileal mucosa or blood, a pattern consistent with an intestinal mucosal origin. In the allografts of patients with donor T cell macrochimerism, GvH to HvG T cell clonal ratios were high. Conclusions were limited by the relatively low number and heterogeneity of intestinal transplant patients.

The library was prepared using the immunoSEQ multiplex PCR assay. For most patients, genomic DNA was isolated with the Qiagen DNeasy Blood and Tissue Kit and sent frozen to Adaptive Biotechnologies for TCR sequencing. High-throughput TCR-beta CDR3 sequencing of genomic DNA from most patients was performed by Adaptive Biotechnologies. The study's processing was this. Adaptive's ImmunoSEQ software was the source of the TCR sequencing data for about 17 patients, while a few other patients were processed with MiXCR and VDJtools. To correct CD4 versus CD8 sorting errors, sequences present in both subsets at a frequency ratio below 5:1 were removed. Because the origin of CDR3 nucleotide sequences shared between donor and recipient could not be assigned, those sequences were removed. To count as alloreactive, a clone needed at least 2-fold expansion over unstimulated cells and a minimum CFSE-low frequency of 0.002% (template counts) or 0.001% (read counts). Clones detected in sequenced pre-transplant spleen, lymph node, or MLR CFSE-low populations of the donor or recipient were defined as mappable. Cumulative frequency of alloreactive clones was calculated as a percentage of all sequences weighted by copy number. The clones in this table, taken by TCRdb from immuneACCESS, are in-frame only. Not every clone is retained; where verified, under half of the shortfall comes from an unresolved V gene, and the cause of the rest is unknown. The V and J calls and clone size come from that table; D and trimming were worked out from the DNA. For this sample the table gives 30,000 to 40,000 clones, of which 93% were detected only once. Less than 25% of the sample belongs to the ten largest clones.

For CDR1 and CDR2, the germline V gene (reference sequence) lists PRHDT and FYEKMQ. V was cut back by 5 bases and J by 9 bases, leaving a gap of 20 bases between them. Including the terminal cysteine and phenylalanine, the CDR3 comprises 15 residues. Only the CDR3 portion is preserved as DNA: 45 bases, with reading frame beginning at the first base. What the time point label conveys for this sample: cells obtained before transplantation from donor or recipient. CD3+CD4+ and CD3+CD8+ populations were FACS-sorted from unstimulated pre-transplant donor and recipient cells taken from spleen or lymph nodes.

The chain links TRBV13 with TRBJ2-1, and the D gene may be TRBD2, 6 bases matching. Material: unstimulated CD8+ T cells sorted from spleen or lymph node cells, obtained before transplant. This clonotype was sampled from a human donor who was the organ donor for an intestinal transplant. The encoded CDR3 is CASSPRLEMVIEQFF. The DNA reads TGTGCCAGCAGCCCCAGACTAGAAATGGTGATTGAGCAGTTCTTC.